The rows below give T cell receptor beta chains drawn from one sample of a study of cytomegalovirus exposure and HLA in healthy donors. Repertoires were generated with immunoSEQ multiplex PCR, while TCRdb's copy carries only in-frame clones and drops some. The table includes over 150,000 clones, around 70% detected once. The material sequenced was PBMCs. The receptors stem from a male donor in good health and CMV-seronegative. CDR3s include the opening cysteine and the closing phenylalanine or tryptophan. The D gene is left open where the match is weak. Only part of the rows carry a size: once, few, many, or a class if the clone is expanded.

CASPPPEQYF,TGTGCCAGCCCCCCCCCGGAGCAGTACTTC,TRBJ2-7,TRBV6-5,NA,NA
CASSPDRVGPNNQPQHF,TGTGCCAGTAGTCCCGACAGGGTGGGTCCTAACAATCAGCCCCAGCATTTT,TRBJ1-5,TRBV19,TRBD1,NA
CSVGKRTGKTGPLHF,TGCAGCGTTGGGAAGAGGACAGGAAAAACAGGACCCCTCCACTTT,TRBJ1-6,TRBV29-1,TRBD1,few
CASGGVGEAFF,TGTGCCAGCGGCGGGGTTGGTGAAGCTTTCTTT,TRBJ1-1,TRBV7-9,NA,NA
CASSMSGTDTQYF,TGTGCCAGTAGTATGTCGGGCACAGATACGCAGTATTTT,TRBJ2-3,TRBV19,NA,NA
CASSLAGTTEPQHF,TGTGCCAGCAGCTTAGCCGGGACAACAGAGCCCCAGCATTTT,TRBJ1-5,TRBV7-9,NA,NA
CASSPYLAGETQYF,TGTGCCAGCAGCCCATATCTAGCGGGAGAGACCCAGTACTTC,TRBJ2-5,TRBV7-9,TRBD2,NA
CSALSGQPQHF,TGCAGTGCCCTCTCCGGGCAGCCCCAGCATTTT,TRBJ1-5,TRBV20-1,NA,NA
CAISELVSGYNEQFF,TGTGCCATCAGTGAATTGGTTAGCGGATACAATGAGCAGTTCTTC,TRBJ2-1,TRBV10-3,NA,NA
CASSVGTSISYNEQFF,TGTGCCAGCAGCGTCGGGACTAGCATCTCCTACAATGAGCAGTTCTTC,TRBJ2-1,TRBV9,TRBD2,NA
CASGLQGARMNTEAFF,TGTGCTAGTGGTTTGCAGGGGGCGAGGATGAACACTGAAGCTTTCTTT,TRBJ1-1,TRBV12-5,TRBD1,NA
CAWSVLMGGGEKLFF,TGTGCCTGGAGTGTACTAATGGGGGGAGGTGAAAAACTGTTTTTT,TRBJ1-4,TRBV30,NA,NA
CASSRRGEQFF,TGCGCCAGCAGCCGGAGAGGTGAGCAGTTCTTC,TRBJ2-1,TRBV4-1,NA,once
CASSWDTSSGNTIYF,TGTGCCAGCTCATGGGACACCAGCTCTGGAAACACCATATATTTT,TRBJ1-3,TRBV18,NA,few
CASSVEGAGTYEQYF,TGTGCCAGCAGCGTAGAGGGAGCGGGGACCTACGAGCAGTACTTC,TRBJ2-7,TRBV9,TRBD2,NA
CASSQDSSGAYNEQFF,TGCGCCAGCAGCCAAGACTCTAGCGGGGCTTACAATGAGCAGTTCTTC,TRBJ2-1,TRBV4-3,TRBD2,few
CASSFDPSSSSGQYF,TGCGCCAGCAGCTTCGACCCATCGTCTTCCTCAGGGCAGTACTTC,TRBJ2-5,TRBV5-1,NA,NA
CASSLPSGRSYEQFF,TGTGCCAGCAGCCTTCCTAGCGGGAGATCCTATGAGCAGTTCTTC,TRBJ2-1,TRBV28,TRBD2,NA
CASSQDGLAGRGGEQFF,TGCGCCAGCAGCCAGGATGGACTAGCGGGTAGGGGGGGGGAGCAGTTCTTC,TRBJ2-1,TRBV4-3,TRBD2,NA
CASSLTATSNTEAFF,TGTGCCAGCAGTTTGACAGCTACCTCCAACACTGAAGCTTTCTTT,TRBJ1-1,TRBV27,NA,NA
CASSALGQGGNQPQHF,TGTGCCAGCAGTGCCCTGGGACAGGGGGGCAATCAGCCCCAGCATTTT,TRBJ1-5,TRBV27,TRBD1,NA
CASSSGTGGREQYF,TGCGCCAGCAGCTCCGGGACAGGGGGTCGCGAGCAGTACTTC,TRBJ2-7,TRBV5-1,TRBD1,NA
CASSRAGATDTQYF,TGTGCCAGCAGCCGTGCAGGGGCCACAGATACGCAGTATTTT,TRBJ2-3,TRBV7-2,NA,NA
CASSLAGEQFF,TGTGCCAGCAGTTTAGCGGGTGAGCAGTTCTTC,TRBJ2-1,TRBV28,NA,NA
CSSSKNAGGTVGYTF,TGTTCCAGCAGCAAAAACGCAGGGGGGACGGTTGGCTACACCTTC,TRBJ1-2,TRBV7-9,TRBD1,NA
CASSFQGTDTQYF,TGTGCCAGCAGTTTTCAGGGCACAGATACGCAGTATTTT,TRBJ2-3,TRBV27,NA,once
CASSWNQGNQPQHF,TGTGCCAGCAGTTGGAATCAGGGCAATCAGCCCCAGCATTTT,TRBJ1-5,TRBV28,NA,few
CASSERMTGGNEQFF,TGTGCCAGCAGTGAAAGAATGACAGGGGGTAATGAGCAGTTCTTC,TRBJ2-1,TRBV6-1,TRBD1,NA
CASSWLRQAYGYTF,TGTGCCAGCAGTTGGCTCAGACAGGCTTATGGCTACACCTTC,TRBJ1-2,TRBV28,NA,NA
CASSSQGNEQFF,TGTGCCAGCAGCTCACAGGGCAATGAGCAGTTCTTC,TRBJ2-1,TRBV11-3,NA,NA
CASTVGLGAYEQYF,TGTGCCAGCACCGTAGGGCTAGGGGCCTACGAGCAGTACTTC,TRBJ2-7,TRBV6-5,NA,few
CASSKPGTGNYEQYF,TGTGCCAGCAGTAAACCGGGGACTGGGAATTACGAGCAGTACTTC,TRBJ2-7,TRBV28,NA,NA
CASSIGQVWGVYSNQPQHF,TGTGCCAGCAGCATCGGACAGGTTTGGGGTGTATATAGCAATCAGCCCCAGCATTTT,TRBJ1-5,TRBV5-8,TRBD1,NA
CASSLRGFTEAFF,TGTGCCAGCAGCCTCAGGGGGTTCACTGAAGCTTTCTTT,TRBJ1-1,TRBV7-8,TRBD1,NA
CASMRVGTEAFF,TGTGCCAGTATGAGGGTCGGAACTGAAGCTTTCTTT,TRBJ1-1,TRBV19,NA,NA
CASSEAPGIYNSPLHF,TGTGCCAGCAGTGAAGCTCCAGGGATCTATAATTCACCCCTCCACTTT,TRBJ1-6,TRBV6-1,NA,NA
CASMRGQGDTIYF,TGTGCCAGCATGAGGGGACAGGGGGACACCATATATTTT,TRBJ1-3,TRBV6-1,TRBD1,NA
CASSPERYEQYF,TGTGCCAGCAGCCCTGAGCGCTACGAGCAGTACTTC,TRBJ2-7,TRBV9,NA,NA
CASSGSNYNEQFF,TGTGCCAGCAGTGGATCTAACTACAATGAGCAGTTCTTC,TRBJ2-1,TRBV2,NA,NA
CASSYPGQLRNPPLHF,TGTGCCAGCAGTTACCCCGGACAGCTGAGAAATCCACCCCTCCACTTT,TRBJ1-6,TRBV6-5,NA,NA
CASSLGHTDTQYF,TGTGCCAGCAGCTTAGGGCACACAGATACGCAGTATTTT,TRBJ2-3,TRBV7-7,NA,NA
CASSSRGGNTEAFF,TGTGCCAGCAGTTCACGGGGGGGAAACACTGAAGCTTTCTTT,TRBJ1-1,TRBV6-5,NA,NA